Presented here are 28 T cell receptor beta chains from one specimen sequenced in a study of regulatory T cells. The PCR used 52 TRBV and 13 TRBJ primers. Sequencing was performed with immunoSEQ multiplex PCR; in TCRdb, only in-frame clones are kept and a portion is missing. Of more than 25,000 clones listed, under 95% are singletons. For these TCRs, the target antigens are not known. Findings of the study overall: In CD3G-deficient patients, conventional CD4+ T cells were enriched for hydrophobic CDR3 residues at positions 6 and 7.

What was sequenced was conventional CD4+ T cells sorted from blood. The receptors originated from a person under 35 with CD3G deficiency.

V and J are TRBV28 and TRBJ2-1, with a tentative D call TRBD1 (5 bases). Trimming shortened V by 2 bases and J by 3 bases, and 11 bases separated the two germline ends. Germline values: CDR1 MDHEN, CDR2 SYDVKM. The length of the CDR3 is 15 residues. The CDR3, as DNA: TGTGCCAGCAGTTTAGGGCAGGGTGGCTACAATGAGCAGTTCTTC. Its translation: CASSLGQGGYNEQFF.

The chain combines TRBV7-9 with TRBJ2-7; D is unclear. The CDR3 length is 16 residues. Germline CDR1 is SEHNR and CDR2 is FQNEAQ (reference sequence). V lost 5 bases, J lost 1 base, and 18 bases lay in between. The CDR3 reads CASSPKPRQKSYEQYV. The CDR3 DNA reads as TGTGCCAGCAGCCCCAAGCCGAGGCAGAAATCCTACGAGCAGTACGTC.

CDR3 DNA: TGCGCCAGCAGCTCCGGGACTAGCGGGACGGAGGAGCAGTTCTTC. Its protein product is CASSSGTSGTEEQFF. This chain joins TRBV5-1 and TRBJ2-1, with TRBD2 matching over 13 bases. This CDR3 spans 15 amino acids. The germline V gene has CDR1 SGHRS and CDR2 YFSETQ. Trimming at V came to 3 bases and at J to 10 bases, leaving 7 bases not matched to a gene.

CDR3 sequence: CASSNFEGGVYISEQFF. The CDR3 nucleotides read TGTGCCAGCAGCAACTTCGAGGGGGGAGTCTATATCAGTGAGCAGTTCTTC. The chain employs TRBV28 and TRBJ2-1; the D call may be TRBD1 or TRBD2 (6 bases each). CDR1 is MDHEN, CDR2 SYDVKM, per germline. This CDR3 is 17 amino acids long. V was shortened by 6 bases and J by 9 bases, with 27 bases between the two germline ends.

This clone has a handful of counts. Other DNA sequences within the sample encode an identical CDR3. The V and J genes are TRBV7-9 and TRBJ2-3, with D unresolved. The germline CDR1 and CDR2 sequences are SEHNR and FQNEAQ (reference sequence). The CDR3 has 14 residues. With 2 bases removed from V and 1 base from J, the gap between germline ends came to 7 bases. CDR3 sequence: CASSLNAGTDTQYF. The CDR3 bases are TGTGCCAGCAGCTTAAATGCGGGCACAGATACGCAGTATTTT.

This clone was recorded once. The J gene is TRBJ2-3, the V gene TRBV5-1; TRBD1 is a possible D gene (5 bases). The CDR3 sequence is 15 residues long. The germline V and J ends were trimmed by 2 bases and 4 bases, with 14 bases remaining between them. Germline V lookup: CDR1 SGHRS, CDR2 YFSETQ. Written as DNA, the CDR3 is TGCGCCAGCAGCTTAGGTCAGGGAATCCCAGATACGCAGTATTTT. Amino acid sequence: CASSLGQGIPDTQYF.

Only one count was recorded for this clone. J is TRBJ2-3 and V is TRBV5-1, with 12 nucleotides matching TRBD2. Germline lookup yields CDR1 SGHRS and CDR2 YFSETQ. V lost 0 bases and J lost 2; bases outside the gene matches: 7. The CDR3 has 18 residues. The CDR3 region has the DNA TGCGCCAGCAGCTTGGGCCTAGGGACTAGCGGGTCCACAGATACGCAGTATTTT. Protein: CASSLGLGTSGSTDTQYF.

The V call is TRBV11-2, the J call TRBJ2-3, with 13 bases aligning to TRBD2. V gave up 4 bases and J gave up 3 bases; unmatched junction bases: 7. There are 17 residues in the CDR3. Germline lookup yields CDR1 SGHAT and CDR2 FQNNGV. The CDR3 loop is CASSSLLAGGPTDTQYF. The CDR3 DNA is TGTGCCAGCAGCTCCTTACTAGCGGGAGGGCCTACAGATACGCAGTATTTT.

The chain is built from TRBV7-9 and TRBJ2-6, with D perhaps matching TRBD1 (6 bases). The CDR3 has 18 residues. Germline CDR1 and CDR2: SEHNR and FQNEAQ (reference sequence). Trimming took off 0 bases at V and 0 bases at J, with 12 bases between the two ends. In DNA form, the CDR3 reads TGTGCCAGCAGCTTAGCGCAGGGGTCTCACTCTGGGGCCAACGTCCTGACTTTC. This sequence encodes CASSLAQGSHSGANVLTF.

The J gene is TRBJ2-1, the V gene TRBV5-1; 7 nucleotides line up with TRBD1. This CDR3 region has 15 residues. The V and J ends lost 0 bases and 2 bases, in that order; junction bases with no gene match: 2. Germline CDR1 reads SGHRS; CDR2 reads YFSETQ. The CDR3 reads CASSLGDSPYNEQFF. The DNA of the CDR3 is TGCGCCAGCAGCTTGGGGGACAGCCCCTACAATGAGCAGTTCTTC.

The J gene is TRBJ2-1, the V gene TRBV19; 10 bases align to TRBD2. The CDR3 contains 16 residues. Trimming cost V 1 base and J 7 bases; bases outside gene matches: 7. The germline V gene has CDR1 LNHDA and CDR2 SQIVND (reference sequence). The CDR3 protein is CASSIGKLAGQNEQFF. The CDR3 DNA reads TGTGCCAGTAGTATAGGGAAACTAGCGGGACAAAATGAGCAGTTCTTC.

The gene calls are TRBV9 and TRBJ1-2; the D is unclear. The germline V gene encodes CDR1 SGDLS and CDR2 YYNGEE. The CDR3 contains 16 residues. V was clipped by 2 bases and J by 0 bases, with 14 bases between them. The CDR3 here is CASSVGLGGANYGYTF. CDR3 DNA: TGTGCCAGCAGCGTCGGCCTTGGCGGAGCTAACTATGGCTACACCTTC.

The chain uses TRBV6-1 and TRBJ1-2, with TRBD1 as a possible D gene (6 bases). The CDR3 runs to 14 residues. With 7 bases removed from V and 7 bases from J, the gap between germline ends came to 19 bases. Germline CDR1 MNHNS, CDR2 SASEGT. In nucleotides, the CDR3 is TGTGCCAGCACCCAATTAGGGGGGGCGGGTGGCTACACCTTC. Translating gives CASTQLGGAGGYTF.

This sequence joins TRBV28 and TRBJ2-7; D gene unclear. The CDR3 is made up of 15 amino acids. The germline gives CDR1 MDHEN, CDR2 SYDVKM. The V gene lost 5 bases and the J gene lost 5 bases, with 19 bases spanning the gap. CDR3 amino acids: CASSTQLFTVNEQYF. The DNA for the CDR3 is TGTGCCAGCAGTACCCAACTGTTCACTGTAAACGAGCAGTACTTC.

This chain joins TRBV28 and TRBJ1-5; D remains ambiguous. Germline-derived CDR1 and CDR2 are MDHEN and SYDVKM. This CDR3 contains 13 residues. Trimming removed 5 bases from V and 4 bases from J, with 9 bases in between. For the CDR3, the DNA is TGTGCCAGCAGTGAGACAAGAAATCAGCCCCAGCATTTT. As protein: CASSETRNQPQHF.

CDR3 nucleotide sequence: TGTGCCAGCAGGGCGGAGAACACTGAAGCTTTCTTT. It translates to CASRAENTEAFF. V gene TRBV6-6 combines with J gene TRBJ1-1; no reliable D call. Germline-derived CDR1 and CDR2 are MNHNY and SVGAGI (reference sequence). The V and J ends lost 6 bases and 1 base respectively, with 6 bases between them. This CDR3 is 12 amino acids long.

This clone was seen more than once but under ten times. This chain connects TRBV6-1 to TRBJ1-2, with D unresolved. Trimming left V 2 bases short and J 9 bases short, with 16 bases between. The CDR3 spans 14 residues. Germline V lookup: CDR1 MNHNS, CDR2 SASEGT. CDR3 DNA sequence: TGTGCCAGCAGTGAATGGGCCCAGGATAATCGCTACACCTTC. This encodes CASSEWAQDNRYTF.

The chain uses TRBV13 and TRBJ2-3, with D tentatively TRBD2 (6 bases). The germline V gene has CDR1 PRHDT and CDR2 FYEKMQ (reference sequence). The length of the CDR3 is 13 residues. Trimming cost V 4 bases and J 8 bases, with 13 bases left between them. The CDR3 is CASSSTSGPTQYF. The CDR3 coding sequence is TGTGCCAGCAGCTCGACAAGCGGGCCTACGCAGTATTTT.

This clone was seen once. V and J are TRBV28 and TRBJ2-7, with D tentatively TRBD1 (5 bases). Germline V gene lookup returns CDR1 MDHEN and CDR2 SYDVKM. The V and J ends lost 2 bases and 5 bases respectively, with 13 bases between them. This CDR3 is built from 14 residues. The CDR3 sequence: CASSLDGAVNEQYF. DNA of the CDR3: TGTGCCAGCAGTTTAGATGGGGCGGTCAACGAGCAGTACTTC.

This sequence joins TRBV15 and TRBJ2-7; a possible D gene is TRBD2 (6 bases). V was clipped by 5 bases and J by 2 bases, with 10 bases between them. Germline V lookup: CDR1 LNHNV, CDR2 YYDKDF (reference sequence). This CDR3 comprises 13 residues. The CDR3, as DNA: TGTGCCACCAGCCGGGACTCAACCTACGAGCAGTACTTC. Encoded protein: CATSRDSTYEQYF.

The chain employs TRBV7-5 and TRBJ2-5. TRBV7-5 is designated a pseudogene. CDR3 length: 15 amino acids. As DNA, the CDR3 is TGTGCCAGAAGCCACACAAGATTTTCGGAAGAGACCCAGTACTTC. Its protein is CARSHTRFSEETQYF.

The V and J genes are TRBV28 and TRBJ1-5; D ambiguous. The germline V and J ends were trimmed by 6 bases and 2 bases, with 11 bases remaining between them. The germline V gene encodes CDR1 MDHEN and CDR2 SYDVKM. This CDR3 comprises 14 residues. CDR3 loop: CASSKTYGNQPQHF. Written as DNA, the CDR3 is TGTGCCAGCAGCAAGACTTATGGCAATCAGCCCCAGCATTTT.

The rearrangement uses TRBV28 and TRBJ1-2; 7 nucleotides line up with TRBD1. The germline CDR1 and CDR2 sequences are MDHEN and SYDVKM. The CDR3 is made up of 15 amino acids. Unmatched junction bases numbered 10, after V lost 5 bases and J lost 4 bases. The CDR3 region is CASSNDRAGGYGYTF. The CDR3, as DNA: TGTGCCAGCAGTAATGACAGGGCGGGGGGCTATGGCTACACCTTC.

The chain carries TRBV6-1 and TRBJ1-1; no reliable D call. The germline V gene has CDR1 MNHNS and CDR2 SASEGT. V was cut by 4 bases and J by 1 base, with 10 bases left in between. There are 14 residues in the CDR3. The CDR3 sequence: CASSGFRRNTEAFF. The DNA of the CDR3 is TGTGCCAGCAGTGGTTTCAGAAGGAACACTGAAGCTTTCTTT.

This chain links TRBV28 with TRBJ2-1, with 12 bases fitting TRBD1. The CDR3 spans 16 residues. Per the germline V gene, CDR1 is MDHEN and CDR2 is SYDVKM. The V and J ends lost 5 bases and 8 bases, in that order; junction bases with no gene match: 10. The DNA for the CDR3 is TGTGCCAGCAGTCCCTCACTAGGGACAGGGGGCCATGAGCAGTTCTTC. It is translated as CASSPSLGTGGHEQFF.

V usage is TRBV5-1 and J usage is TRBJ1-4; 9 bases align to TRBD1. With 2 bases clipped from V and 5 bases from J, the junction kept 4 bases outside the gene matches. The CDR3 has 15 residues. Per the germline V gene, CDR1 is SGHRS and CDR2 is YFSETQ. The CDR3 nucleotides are TGCGCCAGCAGCTTTGGTGGGACAGGGAATGAAAAACTGTTTTTT. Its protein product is CASSFGGTGNEKLFF.

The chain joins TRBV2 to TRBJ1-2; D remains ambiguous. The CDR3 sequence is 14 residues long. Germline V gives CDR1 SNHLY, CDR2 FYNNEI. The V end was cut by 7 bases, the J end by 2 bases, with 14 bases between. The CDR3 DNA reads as TGTGCCAGCACTAAGGAGGTACAGAACTATGGCTACACCTTC. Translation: CASTKEVQNYGYTF.

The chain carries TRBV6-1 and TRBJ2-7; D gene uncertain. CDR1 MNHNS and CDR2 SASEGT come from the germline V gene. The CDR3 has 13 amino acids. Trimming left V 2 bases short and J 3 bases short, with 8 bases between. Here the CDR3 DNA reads TGTGCCAGCAGTGAAAACAGCCTCTACGAGCAGTACTTC. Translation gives CASSENSLYEQYF.